This T cell receptor (beta chain) was recorded in a study of cytomegalovirus exposure and HLA in healthy donors. General study results and limits: The authors considered a cluster of highly shared sequence variants likely to be a sequencing artifact. Later analysis demonstrated an association between a missense DCLRE1C variant and TCR beta V- and J-gene trimming.

CDR3 length: 14 residues. V shed 4 bases and J shed 3 bases, with 11 bases lying between them. Germline values: CDR1 SGHVS, CDR2 FQNEAQ. The PCR was carried out with 60 Vbeta primers and 13 Jbeta primers. Assay used: immunoSEQ multiplex PCR; TCRdb lists only in-frame clones, some missing. In the table there are roughly 100,000 clones, under 80% of which are singletons. Notes on this clone: The target antigen is unknown.

V is TRBV7-8 and J is TRBJ2-3, with D possibly TRBD1 on 5 matching bases. This TCR derives from a middle-aged man in good health and CMV-seronegative. Source material: PBMCs. The CDR3 region has the DNA TGTGCCAGCAGCTACGACAGAAGGACAGATACGCAGTATTTT. This sequence encodes CASSYDRRTDTQYF.